A single sample gave rise to the 21 T cell receptor beta chains below, sequenced in a study of CD8 T cells in Susac syndrome. Random hexamers were used to reverse transcribe the RNA input (about 0.5 to 1 ug). Using its own MiXCR run on the immunoSEQ multiplex PCR reads, TCRdb lists one record per CDR3 protein. The sample has about 160,000 distinct CDR3 sequences, roughly 94% seen once. Specimen: CD4+ T cells from PBMCs. The source is a human donor with multiple sclerosis.

With respect to this clonotype: Its ends do not fully match the called genes, so a read error is possible. V gene TRBV20-1 combines with J gene TRBJ2-1, with D maybe TRBD2 (5 bases). The CDR3 totals 12 residues. Per germline, CDR1 DFQATT and CDR2 SNEGSKA (reference sequence). In nucleotides, the CDR3 is TGCAGTGCTAGAGCTCTAGCTCTCGAAAGGTTGTTC. Translation gives CSARALALERLF.

The sample holds one count of this clonotype. The rearrangement uses TRBV5-1 and TRBJ2-6, with 8 bases matching TRBD1. The CDR3 spans 19 residues. The trim removed 2 bases at V and 1 base at J, leaving 11 bases unmatched. Germline V gives CDR1 SGHRS, CDR2 YFSETQ. Here the CDR3 reads CASSFNQGATTSGANVLTF. CDR3 bases: TGCGCCAGCAGCTTTAACCAGGGGGCCACCACTTCTGGGGCCAACGTCCTGACTTTC.

V gene TRBV29-1 combines with J gene TRBJ2-7; D not certain. Germline V gene sequence: CDR1 SQVTM, CDR2 ANQGSEA. The V and J ends lost 6 bases and 2 bases respectively, with 14 bases between them. CDR3 length: 13 amino acids. CDR3 amino acids: CSVEIYPTYEQYF. For the CDR3, the DNA is TGCAGCGTCGAGATATACCCTACCTACGAGCAGTACTTC.

This sequence joins TRBV5-1 and TRBJ2-5; D remains unclear. Per the germline V gene, CDR1 is SGHRS and CDR2 is YFSETQ. V gave up 0 bases and J gave up 2 bases, with 8 bases separating them. The CDR3 loop spans 14 amino acids. The CDR3 reads CASSLATIQETQYF. The CDR3 DNA reads as TGCGCCAGCAGCTTGGCAACGATACAAGAGACCCAGTACTTC. Looking up the rest from reference TRBV5-1 and TRBJ2-5 gives the full variable domain: KAGVTQTPRYLIKTRGQQVTLSCSPISGHRSVSWYQQTPGQGLQFLFEYFSETQRNKGNFPGRFSGRQFSNSRSEMNVSTLELGDSALYLCASSLATIQETQYFGPGTRLLVL.

The chain couples TRBV18 to TRBJ2-1; 7 bases match TRBD1. CDR3 length: 16 amino acids. Germline trimming cut 5 bases from V and 0 bases from J; bases unmatched to any gene: 7. Germline V lookup: CDR1 KGHSH, CDR2 LQKENI. In DNA form, the CDR3 reads TGTGCCAGCTCAGCGAGAGGACAGGCCTCCTACAATGAGCAGTTCTTC. Its protein product is CASSARGQASYNEQFF.

The chain combines TRBV20-1 with TRBJ2-5; 10 positions match TRBD2. The germline V gene has CDR1 DFQATT and CDR2 SNEGSKA (reference sequence). With V trimmed by 0 bases and J by 4 bases, 11 bases remained unmatched. The CDR3 contains 17 residues. In DNA form, the CDR3 reads TGCAGTGCTAGAGACCCTTCCCTAGCGGGAGTCTCAGAGACCCAGTACTTC. Protein: CSARDPSLAGVSETQYF.

This chain joins TRBV19 and TRBJ1-5; the D is unclear. Germline loops: CDR1 LNHDA, CDR2 SQIVND (reference sequence). The length of the CDR3 is 12 residues. V lost 6 bases and J lost 7, with 10 bases in between. The CDR3 is CASRAKGQPQHF. CDR3 DNA: TGTGCCAGTAGGGCGAAAGGACAGCCCCAGCATTTT.

V and J are TRBV7-9 and TRBJ2-7; TRBD2 aligns across 7 bases. The CDR3 contains 14 residues. Germline CDR1 and CDR2: SEHNR and FQNEAQ (reference sequence). With 5 bases clipped from V and 0 bases from J, the junction kept 4 bases outside the gene matches. CDR3 in amino acids: CASSPLAASYEQYF. The CDR3 nucleotides read TGTGCCAGCAGCCCCCTAGCGGCCTCCTACGAGCAGTACTTC.

The V and J genes are TRBV4-1 and TRBJ1-2, with D unresolved. In germline, CDR1 is MGHRA, CDR2 YSYEKL. Trimming cost V 1 base and J 4 bases, with 10 bases left between them. This CDR3 has 14 amino acids. The CDR3 bases are TGCGCCAGCAGCCAAGGGGTTGGCTTCTATGGCTACACCTTC. This translates into CASSQGVGFYGYTF.

The chain uses TRBV20-1 and TRBJ1-5, with D possibly TRBD1 on 5 matching bases. Germline values: CDR1 DFQATT, CDR2 SNEGSKA (reference sequence). CDR3 length: 15 amino acids. The ends were cut back, 0 bases at V and 5 bases at J, with 14 bases in the middle. CDR3 sequence: CSARDRRVGDQPQHF. CDR3 nucleotides: TGCAGTGCTAGAGATCGAAGGGTAGGGGATCAGCCCCAGCATTTT.

The chain has TRBV7-8 and TRBJ2-5; a weak D match, TRBD1 (6 bases). The CDR3 spans 13 residues. Trimming removed 6 bases at V and 5 bases at J, with 13 bases between. Germline loops: CDR1 SGHVS, CDR2 FQNEAQ. CDR3: CASSPGVLETQYF. DNA of the CDR3: TGTGCCAGCAGTCCAGGGGTCTTGGAGACCCAGTACTTC.

The V call is TRBV7-9, the J call TRBJ2-1; D might be TRBD1 (5 bases). This CDR3 is built from 14 residues. The V end was cut by 5 bases, the J end by 6 bases, with 14 bases between. CDR1 is SEHNR, CDR2 FQNEAQ, per germline (reference sequence). CDR3 sequence reads: CASSPRTQVNEQFF. The CDR3 DNA is TGTGCCAGCAGCCCCAGGACACAAGTCAATGAGCAGTTCTTC.

The V gene is TRBV9, the J gene TRBJ1-4, with TRBD1 as a possible D gene (6 bases). Germline V gene lookup returns CDR1 SGDLS and CDR2 YYNGEE. This CDR3 is 13 amino acids long. Trimming took 3 bases from V and 8 from J, leaving 11 bases between them. CDR3 in amino acids: CASSDRDGEKLFF. In DNA, the CDR3 is TGTGCCAGCAGCGACAGGGACGGAGAAAAACTGTTTTTT.

The chain employs TRBV6-5 and TRBJ2-1; the D is unclear. The CDR3 spans 14 residues. Germline CDR1 reads MNHEY; CDR2 reads SVGAGI. V was pared by 2 bases and J by 1 base, with 6 bases between. This chain's CDR3 is CASSYGVSYNEQFF. The CDR3 bases are TGTGCCAGCAGTTACGGAGTTTCCTACAATGAGCAGTTCTTC.

This rearrangement joins TRBV5-4 to TRBJ2-1, with 8 bases identical to TRBD2. Germline CDR1 SGHNT, CDR2 YYREEE (reference sequence). The V segment lost 0 bases and the J segment 2 bases; nucleotides outside the gene matches: 1. The CDR3 is 15 residues long. CDR3 sequence (DNA): TGTGCCAGCAGCTTGGTAGCGGGACCCTACAATGAGCAGTTCTTC. Translating it yields CASSLVAGPYNEQFF.

V usage is TRBV30 and J usage is TRBJ1-5, with D possibly TRBD1 on 5 matching bases. Trimming pared 0 bases from V and 6 bases from J, leaving 9 bases between. The germline gives CDR1 GTSNPN, CDR2 SVGIG (reference sequence). The CDR3 has 13 residues. This chain's CDR3 is CAWSVRGSQPQHF. CDR3 DNA sequence: TGTGCCTGGAGTGTACGGGGGAGTCAGCCCCAGCATTTT.

The CDR3 DNA follows: TGTGCCAGCAGCCCCACCGGGACGACCTTCAATGAGCAGTTCTTC. It specifies CASSPTGTTFNEQFF. The chain recombines TRBV9 with TRBJ2-1; either TRBD1 or TRBD2 may fit D (5 bases each). The CDR3 totals 15 residues. Germline assignment: CDR1 SGDLS and CDR2 YYNGEE. Deletions cut 4 bases from V and 6 bases from J, with 17 bases between.

The chain is built from TRBV10-3 and TRBJ2-1, with TRBD1 matching 9 bases. J lost 8 bases, V lost 10 bases, and 15 bases had no gene match. The CDR3 consists of 15 residues. Germline CDR1 and CDR2: ENHRY and SYGVKD. Here the CDR3 DNA reads TGTGCCACCCGAACCGGGACAGGGCGTTTGGATGAGCAGTTCTTC. Translation gives CATRTGTGRLDEQFF.

The rearrangement links TRBV29-1 to TRBJ1-2; weak D call: TRBD1 (5 bases). V was shortened by 6 bases and J by 10 bases, with 24 bases between the two germline ends. Germline CDR1 and CDR2: SQVTM and ANQGSEA. The CDR3 loop spans 14 amino acids. The chain's CDR3 is CSVGGRGVRDTYTF. As DNA, the CDR3 is TGCAGCGTGGGGGGTCGGGGGGTACGCGATACCTACACCTTC.

This chain links TRBV7-2 with TRBJ1-1, with TRBD1 matching 7 bases. The CDR3 loop spans 14 amino acids. In germline, CDR1 is SGHTA, CDR2 FQGNSA. Trimming cost V 7 bases and J 4 bases; bases outside gene matches: 9. The CDR3 reads CASTSQGSGTEAFF. The CDR3 DNA sequence: TGTGCCAGCACCTCACAGGGGTCGGGCACTGAAGCTTTCTTT.

The V and J genes are TRBV5-1 and TRBJ2-7; 12 bases match TRBD2. The V gene's germline CDR1 is SGHRS and CDR2 YFSETQ. J gave up 3 bases and V 0 bases, and 4 bases lay outside the gene matches. CDR3 length: 16 amino acids. As DNA, the CDR3 is TGCGCCAGCAGCTTGGCTGAGACTAGCGGGAGCTACGAGCAGTACTTC. Its protein is CASSLAETSGSYEQYF. The variable domain in full, completed from reference TRBV5-1 and TRBJ2-7, reads KAGVTQTPRYLIKTRGQQVTLSCSPISGHRSVSWYQQTPGQGLQFLFEYFSETQRNKGNFPGRFSGRQFSNSRSEMNVSTLELGDSALYLCASSLAETSGSYEQYFGPGTRLTVT.